The clone carrying this TCR beta chain was seen at least ten times. Its target is not known. The source of the sample is a study of human T cells and chemical hapten exposure. Study results and caveats: No change in TCRs above 1 in 1000 frequency was produced by DPC sensitization.

Via MiXCR, TCRdb re-called the 5' RACE reads, giving one row per CDR3 protein. Here the sample spans about 140,000 distinct CDR3 sequences, about 4% being singletons. The total RNA was obtained from whole blood that was not fractionated. The sequence was collected from a female donor in good health.

CDR3 protein: CASSEHRLGGRTQYF. The CDR3 DNA follows: TGTGCCAGCAGTGAACATCGGCTAGGGGGTAGGACCCAGTACTTC. The rearrangement uses TRBV25-1 and TRBJ2-5; a possible D gene is TRBD1 (6 bases). The CDR3 runs 15 residues. The V gene's germline CDR1 is MGHDK and CDR2 SYGVNS. Trimming took 2 bases from V and 7 from J, leaving 17 bases between them.